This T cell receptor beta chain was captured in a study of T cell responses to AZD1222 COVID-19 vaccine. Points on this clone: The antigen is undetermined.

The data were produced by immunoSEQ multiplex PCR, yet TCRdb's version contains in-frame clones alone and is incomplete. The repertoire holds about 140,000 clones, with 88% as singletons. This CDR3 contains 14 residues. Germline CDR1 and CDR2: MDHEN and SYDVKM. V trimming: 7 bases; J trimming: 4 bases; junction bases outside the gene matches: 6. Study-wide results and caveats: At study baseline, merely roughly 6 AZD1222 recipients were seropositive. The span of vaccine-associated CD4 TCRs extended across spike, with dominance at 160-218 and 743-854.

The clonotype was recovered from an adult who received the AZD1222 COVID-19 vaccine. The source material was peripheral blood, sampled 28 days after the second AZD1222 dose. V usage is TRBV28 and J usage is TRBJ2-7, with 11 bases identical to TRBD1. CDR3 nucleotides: TGTGCCAGCAAAGGACAGGGGGCTGTTTACGAGCAGTACTTC. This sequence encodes CASKGQGAVYEQYF.